The present T cell receptor (beta chain) was sequenced within a study of control samples from healthy donors and cancer patients. CDR3 length: 15 amino acids. Germline assignment: CDR1 MNHEY and CDR2 SMNVEV (reference sequence). The J segment lost 2 bases and the V segment lost 4 bases, leaving 5 bases of the junction unmatched. This clone is a singleton in its sample. Here immunoSEQ multiplex PCR was the method, and the copy in TCRdb shows in-frame clones only, minus some. There are just under 150,000 clones in the sample; approximately 92% occur only once, and 3.2% lies in the top ten. Sequencing was done on a sample of blood. V and J are TRBV27 and TRBJ1-2; TRBD1 aligns across 9 bases. The source is a man aged 25 to 40 in good health. CDR3 region: CASSSPGQGNYGYTF. The CDR3 DNA reads TGTGCCAGCAGTTCGCCCGGACAGGGGAACTATGGCTACACCTTC.